This T cell receptor (beta chain) was sequenced during a study of blood T cell repertoires in COVID-19. The overall study: Samples came from the United States, Italy and Spain, spanning acute and convalescent COVID-19. T cells, B-cell-depleted T cells, or PBMCs supplied cDNA or gDNA.

Germline values: CDR1 SGHNT, CDR2 YYREEE (reference sequence). The CDR3 has 13 residues. V was clipped by 10 bases and J by 5 bases, with 13 bases between them. Original data processing: Amplified reference gene primers provided the basis for estimating nucleated cell counts. Repertoires were generated with immunoSEQ multiplex PCR, while TCRdb's copy carries only in-frame clones and drops some. That table furnishes V, J and clone size, whereas the DNA furnished D and trimming. The table shows some 130,000 clones, with 70% to 80% occurring only once. This clone came up a few times. This clonotype was sampled from a human donor in a cohort sampled during active COVID-19. The sequencing input was peripheral blood. The chain carries TRBV5-4 and TRBJ1-6, with D possibly matching TRBD1 (6 bases). The CDR3: CALGAVNNSPLHF. In DNA, the CDR3 is TGTGCCTTGGGGGCGGTAAATAATTCACCCCTCCACTTT.